This T cell receptor beta chain was recorded in a study of blood T cell repertoires in COVID-19. The CDR3 spans 11 residues. The V gene lost 5 bases and the J gene lost 8 bases, with 6 bases spanning the gap. From germline, CDR1 is MNHNY and CDR2 SVGAGI (reference sequence). TCRdb's copy holds only in-frame clones and misses some; the assay was immunoSEQ multiplex PCR. The table shows over 100,000 clones, with 80% to 95% occurring only once. The source material was peripheral blood. The sequence was collected from a woman aged 45-65 years with COVID-19, enrolled during active disease. The V call is TRBV6-6, the J call TRBJ1-4; possibly TRBD1 for D (5 bases). In DNA form, the CDR3 reads TGTGCCAGCAGTAAGGGGGAAAAACTGTTTTTT. Its translation: CASSKGEKLFF.